This T cell receptor (beta chain) was sequenced in a study of CD8+CD57+ T cells in acquired aplastic anemia. Genomic DNA provided the template from which TCR beta VDJ and CDR3 profiles were obtained. TCRdb re-derived calls from the reads in MiXCR, one entry per CDR3 protein. This sample has a few hundred thousand distinct CDR3 sequences, with over 40% found just once. Germline-derived CDR1 and CDR2 are SGHTA and FQGNSA. V was shortened by 1 base and J by 7 bases, with 11 bases between the two germline ends. This CDR3 spans 15 amino acids. CD8+CD57+ cell expansion had been shown by flow cytometry in patients chosen for sequencing.

The sample taken for sequencing was sorted CD4+, CD8+, or CD8+CD57+ T cells (not recorded which) from PBMCs. The chain couples TRBV7-2 to TRBJ1-6; unclear D gene. The clonotype comes from a human donor with aplastic anemia. The CDR3 coding sequence is TGTGCCAGCAGCTTAGAGGGCGGGGTAAATTCACCCCTCCACTTT. Protein: CASSLEGGVNSPLHF.